A selection of T cell receptor beta chains follows, all from one sample in a study of blood T cell repertoires in COVID-19. Sequenced by immunoSEQ multiplex PCR; TCRdb stores in-frame clones only, minus some. The sample comprises a few hundred thousand clones, roughly 84% of which are singletons, and approximately 14% rests with the top ten. Sequenced: peripheral blood. These receptors all come from a person between 65 and 79 years old with COVID-19, enrolled during active disease. Both conserved end residues are part of each CDR3. D genes are given only for firm matches. The size entry is marked missing in some rows and otherwise reads once, few, many or a size class.

V: TRBV15; D: TRBD1; J: TRBJ1-1; size: NA; DNA: TGTGCCACCAGCAGAAGACAGGGGGCGCATGCTGAAGCTTTCTTT; CDR3: CATSRRQGAHAEAFF
V: TRBV27; D: NA; J: TRBJ2-7; size: NA; DNA: TGTGCCAGCAGTTCATCCCGAACTGGCTACGAGCAGTACTTC; CDR3: CASSSSRTGYEQYF
V: TRBV9; D: NA; J: TRBJ2-2; size: NA; DNA: TGTGCCAGCAGCGTAGCTGCGGGTACGAACACCGGGGAGCTGTTTTTT; CDR3: CASSVAAGTNTGELFF
V: TRBV2; D: NA; J: TRBJ1-2; size: NA; DNA: TGTGCCAGCAGTGAAGCTAGGGAGGTTAGTGGCTACACCTTC; CDR3: CASSEAREVSGYTF
V: TRBV19; D: TRBD1; J: TRBJ2-7; size: NA; DNA: TGTGCCAGTAGTATAGACAGGGGGCATTCCTACGAGCAGTACTTC; CDR3: CASSIDRGHSYEQYF
V: TRBV7-2; D: TRBD2; J: TRBJ2-1; size: few; DNA: TGTGCCAGCAGCCCCGAGCGGGAGCCCTACAATGAGCAGTTCTTC; CDR3: CASSPEREPYNEQFF
V: TRBV7-2; D: TRBD1; J: TRBJ2-5; size: NA; DNA: TGTGCCAGCAGATACGCCCTGACAGGGGGAGAGACCCAGTACTTC; CDR3: CASRYALTGGETQYF
V: TRBV6-2/TRBV6-3; D: TRBD2; J: TRBJ2-1; size: NA; DNA: TGTGCCAGCAGTTACCGACTAGCGGGAGGTATCCACAATGAGCAGTTCTTC; CDR3: CASSYRLAGGIHNEQFF
V: TRBV29-1; D: TRBD2; J: TRBJ2-7; size: NA; DNA: TGCAGCGTTAGGGACTATGGCTCCTACGAGCAGTACTTC; CDR3: CSVRDYGSYEQYF
V: TRBV7-9; D: NA; J: TRBJ2-7; size: NA; DNA: TGTGCCAGCCCCCACAGTTGTCGAGGGTACGAGCAGTACTTC; CDR3: CASPHSCRGYEQYF
V: TRBV7-8; D: TRBD1; J: TRBJ1-4; size: NA; DNA: TGTGCCAGCAGCTTGTCCGGGACAGGGATGGAAAAACTGTTTTTT; CDR3: CASSLSGTGMEKLFF
V: TRBV7-2; D: NA; J: TRBJ2-7; size: NA; DNA: TGTGCCAGCAGCTTTCCGGGGGTTACCTACGAGCAGTACTTC; CDR3: CASSFPGVTYEQYF
V: TRBV6-1; D: NA; J: TRBJ2-2; size: NA; DNA: TGTGCCAGCAGTGAAAGCCTATACACCGGGGAGCTGTTTTTT; CDR3: CASSESLYTGELFF
V: TRBV3-1/TRBV3-2; D: NA; J: TRBJ2-5; size: NA; DNA: TGTGCCAGCAGCCAATTAATCCGGACTACAGGAGAGACCCAGTACTTC; CDR3: CASSQLIRTTGETQYF
V: TRBV7-9; D: NA; J: TRBJ2-3; size: NA; DNA: TGTGCCAGCAGCTTAGAGGCGGGAAGTGCAGATACGCAGTATTTT; CDR3: CASSLEAGSADTQYF
V: TRBV6-5; D: NA; J: TRBJ2-5; size: NA; DNA: TGTGCCAGCAGTTACTCAGGGAGTAGCGATGAGACCCAGTACTTC; CDR3: CASSYSGSSDETQYF
V: TRBV29-1; D: NA; J: TRBJ2-7; size: NA; DNA: TGCAGTTTCACGGGGGACTACGAGCAGTACTTC; CDR3: CSFTGDYEQYF
V: TRBV5-8; D: NA; J: TRBJ2-7; size: NA; DNA: TGTGCCAGCAGCTACAGGAGCGTGTCCTCCTACGAGCAGTACTTC; CDR3: CASSYRSVSSYEQYF
V: TRBV7-3; D: NA; J: TRBJ2-1; size: NA; DNA: TGTGCCAGCAGCTTGGGGGGCTCCTACAATGAGCAGTTCTTC; CDR3: CASSLGGSYNEQFF
V: TRBV3-1/TRBV3-2; D: TRBD2; J: TRBJ2-1; size: NA; DNA: TGTGCCAGCAGCCGGAATAGCGGGAGCTCCTACAATGAGCAGTTCTTC; CDR3: CASSRNSGSSYNEQFF
V: TRBV2; D: TRBD1; J: TRBJ1-5; size: NA; DNA: TGTGCCAGCAGTGATAAAGGACAGGGCCGGCAGCCCCAGCATTTT; CDR3: CASSDKGQGRQPQHF
V: TRBV6-5; D: TRBD1; J: TRBJ1-5; size: NA; DNA: TGTGCCAGCAGTCGGACAGGGGGATCTAGTCAGCCCCAGCATTTT; CDR3: CASSRTGGSSQPQHF
V: TRBV5-1; D: NA; J: TRBJ1-3; size: NA; DNA: TGCGCCAGCAGCCAGGGGAGCCGCGGAAACACCATATATTTT; CDR3: CASSQGSRGNTIYF
V: TRBV6-1; D: TRBD2; J: TRBJ2-3; size: few; DNA: TGTGCCAGCAGTGTTGAGCGGGGGGCGCACACAGATACGCAGTATTTT; CDR3: CASSVERGAHTDTQYF
V: TRBV30; D: NA; J: TRBJ1-5; size: NA; DNA: TGTGCCTGGGGACACACAAGAAGCAATCAGCCCCAGCATTTT; CDR3: CAWGHTRSNQPQHF
V: TRBV27; D: TRBD2; J: TRBJ2-3; size: NA; DNA: TGTGCCAGCAGTTTAGGACTAGCGGGGGGGACCTGGTTCACAGATACGCAGTATTTT; CDR3: CASSLGLAGGTWFTDTQYF
V: TRBV4-1; D: NA; J: TRBJ2-7; size: few; DNA: TGCGCCAGCAGCCAAGATCCTAGGCCCCGCCTCGACGAGCAGTACTTC; CDR3: CASSQDPRPRLDEQYF
V: TRBV25-1; D: NA; J: TRBJ1-6; size: NA; DNA: TGTGCCAGCGCCCCGAGAGGTTTCTATAATTCACCCCTCCACTTT; CDR3: CASAPRGFYNSPLHF
V: TRBV13; D: NA; J: TRBJ1-4; size: NA; DNA: TGTGCCAGCAGCTTTGGACAGCCCTATGAAAAACTGTTTTTT; CDR3: CASSFGQPYEKLFF
V: TRBV28; D: NA; J: TRBJ1-5; size: many; DNA: TGTGCCAGCAGGGCCGCAGAGCCCCAGCATTTT; CDR3: CASRAAEPQHF
V: TRBV19; D: TRBD2; J: TRBJ2-7; size: NA; DNA: TGTGCCAGTAGTAGAGGACTAGCGGGGAACGAGCAGTACTTC; CDR3: CASSRGLAGNEQYF
V: TRBV2; D: TRBD1; J: TRBJ2-2; size: NA; DNA: TGTGCCAGCGGGACAGGGTATAGCGGGCCAAACACCGGGGAGCTGTTTTTT; CDR3: CASGTGYSGPNTGELFF
V: TRBV15; D: NA; J: TRBJ1-1; size: NA; DNA: TGTGCCACCAGCAGTGACAGGAATGCGGAAACTGAAGCTTTCTTT; CDR3: CATSSDRNAETEAFF
V: TRBV21-1; D: NA; J: TRBJ1-1; size: once; DNA: TGTGCCAGCAGCAAAGTACTGCCAGGCTTGAACACTGAAGCTTTCTTT; CDR3: CASSKVLPGLNTEAFF
V: TRBV19; D: TRBD2; J: TRBJ2-3; size: once; DNA: TGTGCCAGTAGTATTCCCGGGACTAGCGGGAGGTCTAGCACAGATACGCAGTATTTT; CDR3: CASSIPGTSGRSSTDTQYF
V: TRBV5-6; D: NA; J: TRBJ2-1; size: NA; DNA: TGTGCCAGCAGCTTGGTTGGACAGACGAGCTCCTACAATGAGCAGTTCTTC; CDR3: CASSLVGQTSSYNEQFF
V: TRBV6-5; D: TRBD2; J: TRBJ2-2; size: NA; DNA: TGTGCCAGCAGCTCCCGGGGGGGAGAAACCGGGGAGCTGTTTTTT; CDR3: CASSSRGGETGELFF
V: TRBV28; D: NA; J: TRBJ2-7; size: NA; DNA: TGTGCCAGCAGTACTGCGATAGACACAACCTACGAGCAGTACTTC; CDR3: CASSTAIDTTYEQYF
V: TRBV12-3/TRBV12-4; D: TRBD2; J: TRBJ2-3; size: NA; DNA: TGTGCCAGCGCGGGGGGTATAGATACGCAGTATTTT; CDR3: CASAGGIDTQYF
V: TRBV6-5; D: TRBD1; J: TRBJ2-7; size: NA; DNA: TGTGCCACCCAGGACAGGTCCTCCTACGAGCAGTACTTC; CDR3: CATQDRSSYEQYF
V: TRBV6-6; D: TRBD1; J: TRBJ1-1; size: NA; DNA: TGTGCCAGCAGCCAGGACAGGGGGATAACTGAAGCTTTCTTT; CDR3: CASSQDRGITEAFF
V: TRBV6-6; D: NA; J: TRBJ1-1; size: NA; DNA: TGTGCCAGCGCTCTGTTGGAGACTGAAGCTTTCTTT; CDR3: CASALLETEAFF
V: TRBV10-3; D: TRBD1; J: TRBJ1-5; size: NA; DNA: TGTGCCACCGATGCCGGACAGGCGACCAATCAGCCCCAGCATTTT; CDR3: CATDAGQATNQPQHF
V: TRBV28; D: NA; J: TRBJ1-5; size: NA; DNA: TGTGCCAGCCTTCCTACCACCGGGACAAATCATCAGCCCCAGCATTTT; CDR3: CASLPTTGTNHQPQHF
V: TRBV6-5; D: TRBD2; J: TRBJ2-2; size: NA; DNA: TGTGCCAGCAAAGGACTAGTGTTCACCGGGGAGCTGTTTTTT; CDR3: CASKGLVFTGELFF